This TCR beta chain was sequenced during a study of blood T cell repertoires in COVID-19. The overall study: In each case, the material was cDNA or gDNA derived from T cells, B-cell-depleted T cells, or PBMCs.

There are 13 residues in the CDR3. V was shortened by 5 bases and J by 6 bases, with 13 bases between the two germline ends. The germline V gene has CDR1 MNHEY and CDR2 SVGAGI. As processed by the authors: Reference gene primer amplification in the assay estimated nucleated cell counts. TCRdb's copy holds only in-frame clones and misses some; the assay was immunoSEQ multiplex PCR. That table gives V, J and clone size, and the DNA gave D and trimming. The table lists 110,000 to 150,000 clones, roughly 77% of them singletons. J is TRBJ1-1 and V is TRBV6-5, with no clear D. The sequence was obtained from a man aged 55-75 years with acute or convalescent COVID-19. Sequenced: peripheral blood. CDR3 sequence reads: CASSTTQLAEAFF. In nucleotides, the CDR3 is TGTGCCAGCAGTACGACACAGCTCGCTGAAGCTTTCTTT.